These 22 T cell receptor beta chains originate from one sample sequenced in a study of blood T cell repertoires in COVID-19. Sequencing used immunoSEQ multiplex PCR; TCRdb keeps in-frame clones, though not all of them. Of around 250,000 clones in the sample, approximately 83% were seen once. Specimen: PBMCs or T cells enriched from blood (not recorded which). These receptors came from a woman in her forties or fifties who had recovered from COVID-19.

This clone was observed a single time. This sequence joins TRBV3-1 (or the pseudogene TRBV3-2) and TRBJ2-4, with a weak D call TRBD2 (5 bases). This CDR3 has 15 residues. Germline CDR1 and CDR2: LGHDT and YNNKEL (reference sequence). V lost 0 bases and J 6 bases, leaving 12 bases between the germline ends. The CDR3 loop is CASSQDLEGRNIQYF. DNA of the CDR3: TGTGCCAGCAGCCAAGATTTGGAAGGGAGAAACATTCAGTACTTC.

The CDR3 protein is CAHSYNEQFF. The CDR3 DNA is TGTGCCCACTCCTACAATGAGCAGTTCTTC. The chain combines TRBV30 with TRBJ2-1, with unresolved D. This CDR3 spans 10 amino acids. The V end was cut by 8 bases, the J end by 0 bases, with 2 bases between. CDR1 and CDR2 (germline): GTSNPN, SVGIG (reference sequence).

This clone turned up a few times. V usage is TRBV6-5 and J usage is TRBJ2-7; 7 positions agree with TRBD2. The junction had 12 bases not matched to a gene; V was cut back by 4 bases and J by 6 bases. CDR1 is MNHEY and CDR2 is SVGAGI in the germline V gene. The CDR3 consists of 15 residues. In DNA, the CDR3 is TGTGCCAGCAGTTCTACCCGTAAAACTAGCGCCGAGCAGTACTTC. This encodes CASSSTRKTSAEQYF.

The rearrangement links TRBV11-3 to TRBJ2-3; 8 positions agree with TRBD1. The CDR3 loop spans 14 amino acids. Germline V gene data show CDR1 as SGHNT and CDR2 as YENEEA. Trimming took 1 base from V and 5 from J; bases not matched to a gene: 2. CDR3 DNA sequence: TGTGCCAGCAGCTTAGTACAGGGGGTAGATACGCAGTATTTT. Residues: CASSLVQGVDTQYF.

This clone has a handful of counts. The CDR3 DNA sequence: TGTGCCAGCAGTTCACAGATCATGAACACTGAAGCTTTCTTT. Translating gives CASSSQIMNTEAFF. The chain carries TRBV28 and TRBJ1-1; D gene unclear. This CDR3 is 14 amino acids long. V lost 4 bases, J lost 0 bases, and 9 bases lay in between. Germline-derived CDR1 and CDR2 are MDHEN and SYDVKM.

This sequence joins TRBV7-9 and TRBJ2-2; D perhaps matches TRBD2 (5 bases). The CDR3 runs 15 residues. Germline loops: CDR1 SEHNR, CDR2 FQNEAQ (reference sequence). V lost 1 base and J lost 3, with 9 bases in between. The CDR3 loop is CASSLGGSDTGELFF. As DNA, the CDR3 is TGTGCCAGCAGCTTAGGAGGGAGCGACACCGGGGAGCTGTTTTTT.

The gene calls are TRBV25-1 and TRBJ1-1; possibly TRBD1 for D (5 bases). Germline lookup yields CDR1 MGHDK and CDR2 SYGVNS. The CDR3 contains 13 residues. Trimming took 6 bases from V and 4 from J, leaving 12 bases between them. The CDR3 here is CASRVVGGTEAFF. The CDR3 nucleotides are TGTGCCAGCAGGGTGGTGGGGGGCACTGAAGCTTTCTTT.

The V and J genes are TRBV2 and TRBJ2-3; 13 nucleotides agree with TRBD2. Germline CDR1 and CDR2: SNHLY and FYNNEI. With V trimmed by 6 bases and J by 6 bases, 6 bases remained unmatched. The CDR3 covers 15 residues. The CDR3: CASRVLAGGGDTQYF. The CDR3 coding sequence is TGTGCCAGCAGGGTACTAGCGGGAGGGGGCGATACGCAGTATTTT. Variable domain in full (rest from reference TRBV2 and TRBJ2-3): EPEVTQTPSHQVTQMGQEVILRCVPISNHLYFYWYRQILGQKVEFLVSFYNNEISEKSEIFDDQFSVERPDGSNFTLKIRSTKLEDSAMYFCASRVLAGGGDTQYFGPGTRLTVL.

The gene calls are TRBV9 and TRBJ2-1; D not certain. This CDR3 has 14 residues. CDR1 and CDR2 from the germline V gene are SGDLS and YYNGEE. V dropped 5 bases and J dropped 0 bases, with 9 bases sitting between them. CDR3 nucleotides: TGTGCCAGCAGTGGCTCACACTCCTACAATGAGCAGTTCTTC. It encodes CASSGSHSYNEQFF.

The rearrangement links TRBV27 to TRBJ2-1; 7 nucleotides match TRBD2. The CDR3 has 18 residues. Germline V CDR1 and CDR2: MNHEY, SMNVEV (reference sequence). Trimming at V came to 1 base and at J to 4 bases, leaving 13 bases not matched to a gene. The CDR3 reads CASSLFPGTGGTYNEQFF. The CDR3 nucleotides read TGTGCCAGCAGTTTATTCCCCGGGACGGGAGGAACGTACAATGAGCAGTTCTTC.

This chain uses TRBV6-5 with TRBJ2-2; D is undetermined. The CDR3 loop spans 12 amino acids. The V gene lost 6 bases and the J gene lost 5 bases, with 7 bases spanning the gap. The germline V gene has CDR1 MNHEY and CDR2 SVGAGI. As DNA, the CDR3 is TGTGCCAGCAGGGGCCCAACCGGGGAGCTGTTTTTT. It is translated as CASRGPTGELFF.

The rearrangement uses TRBV5-1 and TRBJ1-1; D unresolved. This CDR3 region has 11 residues. Deletions cut 0 bases from V and 7 bases from J, with 4 bases between. CDR1 and CDR2 (germline): SGHRS, YFSETQ. The CDR3 DNA sequence: TGCGCCAGCAGCTTGGCAGGTGAAGCTTTCTTT. Residues: CASSLAGEAFF.

The chain uses TRBV28 and TRBJ1-2; 9 bases agree with TRBD1. The CDR3 sequence is 13 residues long. Per the germline V gene, CDR1 is MDHEN and CDR2 is SYDVKM. V gave up 2 bases and J gave up 8 bases; unmatched junction bases: 3. CDR3 region: CASSLGQGRGYTF. In DNA, the CDR3 is TGTGCCAGCAGTTTAGGACAGGGGAGAGGCTACACCTTC.

The rearrangement links TRBV6-1 to TRBJ1-5, with unresolved D. CDR3 size: 15 residues. V lost 1 base and J 6 bases, leaving 13 bases between the germline ends. Germline V gene lookup returns CDR1 MNHNS and CDR2 SASEGT. The CDR3 nucleotides are TGTGCCAGCAGTGAAGGCAACTTCGGTGTTCAGCCCCAGCATTTT. Protein sequence: CASSEGNFGVQPQHF.

This chain links TRBV6-2 or TRBV6-3 with TRBJ2-5, with 8 bases matching TRBD1. The germline V gene has CDR1 MNHEY and CDR2 SVGEGT. J gave up 2 bases and V 4 bases, and 3 bases lay outside the gene matches. The CDR3 loop spans 14 amino acids. The CDR3 bases are TGTGCCAGCAGTTCGGACAGGGTTCAAGAGACCCAGTACTTC. This gives the protein CASSSDRVQETQYF.

The chain has TRBV9 and TRBJ1-2; D remains unclear. The germline V gene has CDR1 SGDLS and CDR2 YYNGEE. The CDR3 runs to 15 residues. V lost 0 bases to trimming and J lost 8 bases, with 17 bases between them. CDR3 residues: CASSVGPGGSKGYTF. The CDR3 DNA sequence: TGTGCCAGCAGCGTAGGTCCGGGTGGGTCGAAAGGCTACACCTTC.

This chain connects TRBV4-1 to TRBJ1-1, with D tentatively TRBD1 (6 bases). CDR3 length: 16 residues. V was pared by 0 bases and J by 4 bases, with 15 bases between. The germline V gene encodes CDR1 MGHRA and CDR2 YSYEKL. The CDR3 spells CASSQDIGGGATEAFF. For the CDR3, the DNA is TGCGCCAGCAGCCAAGATATAGGCGGGGGGGCCACTGAAGCTTTCTTT.

The chain is built from TRBV7-9 and TRBJ2-2, with D tentatively TRBD1 (7 bases). In germline, CDR1 is SEHNR, CDR2 FQNEAQ (reference sequence). CDR3 length: 17 amino acids. V shed 6 bases and J shed 5 bases, with 22 bases lying between them. DNA for the CDR3: TGTGCCAGCAGGCCCACAGGGGTTGGACGGGGGACCGGGGAGCTGTTTTTT. Translation gives CASRPTGVGRGTGELFF.

The chain's CDR3 is CASSESFRVYEQYF. The DNA of the CDR3 is TGTGCCAGCAGTGAATCCTTTCGGGTTTACGAGCAGTACTTC. The rearrangement joins TRBV2 to TRBJ2-7, with D unresolved. CDR1 is SNHLY and CDR2 is FYNNEI in the germline V gene. The V end lost 2 bases, the J end lost 4 bases, and 12 bases lay between the germline ends. This CDR3 is 14 amino acids long.

The V and J genes are TRBV3-1 (or the pseudogene TRBV3-2) and TRBJ2-7; D is possibly TRBD1 (6 bases). The ends were cut back, 1 base at V and 5 bases at J, with 21 bases in the middle. Germline V lookup: CDR1 LGHDT, CDR2 YNNKEL (reference sequence). The CDR3 has 17 amino acids. The chain's CDR3 is CASSQAGFRARGDEQYF. The CDR3 coding sequence is TGTGCCAGCAGCCAAGCGGGGTTTAGGGCCAGGGGTGACGAGCAGTACTTC.

This sequence joins TRBV19 and TRBJ1-2, with D unclear. This CDR3 spans 15 amino acids. V was cut by 1 base and J by 2 bases, with 11 bases left in between. Germline values: CDR1 LNHDA, CDR2 SQIVND (reference sequence). The CDR3 here is CASSIGSGLNYGYTF. CDR3 DNA sequence: TGTGCCAGTAGTATAGGGTCCGGGTTGAACTATGGCTACACCTTC. The variable domain in full, with the rest retrieved from reference TRBV19 and TRBJ1-2, is DGGITQSPKYLFRKEGQNVTLSCEQNLNHDAMYWYRQDPGQGLRLIYYSQIVNDFQKGDIAEGYSVSREKKESFPLTVTSAQKNPTAFYLCASSIGSGLNYGYTFGSGTRLTVV.

This clone was picked up a small number of times. This chain links TRBV28 with TRBJ2-7; D ambiguous. The V gene lost 3 bases and the J gene lost 3 bases, with 9 bases spanning the gap. Looked up from germline, CDR1 is MDHEN and CDR2 is SYDVKM. This CDR3 is 13 amino acids long. The CDR3 DNA is TGTGCCAGCAGTTTCTCGACTTACTACGAGCAGTACTTC. Translating gives CASSFSTYYEQYF. Based on the CDR3 plus reference TRBV28 and TRBJ2-7, the full variable domain is DVKVTQSSRYLVKRTGEKVFLECVQDMDHENMFWYRQDPGLGLRLIYFSYDVKMKEKGDIPEGYSVSREKKERFSLILESASTNQTSMYLCASSFSTYYEQYFGPGTRLTVT.